This passage covers 30 T cell receptor beta chains from one sample sequenced in a study of CD4 and CD8 cells across lung adenocarcinoma regions. TCRdb re-derived calls from the PCR reads in MiXCR, one entry per CDR3 protein. The sample lists around 4,000 distinct CDR3 sequences, approximately 60% occurring once. Input material: CD4+ T cells from the center of a lung tumor. These TCRs come from a male donor with lung adenocarcinoma. The CD4 and CD8 labels of this study may be unreliable.

This clonotype has only one observation. The chain links TRBV6-5 to TRBJ2-1, with TRBD2 matching 10 bases. The end of the DNA aligns better with TRBJ2-5, so the J call may be wrong. The CDR3 has 17 residues. Germline assignment: CDR1 MNHEY and CDR2 SVGAGI. The CDR3 loop is CASSYSSSGGAGETQYF. As DNA, the CDR3 is TGTGCCAGCAGTTACAGTTCCAGCGGGGGGGCGGGGGAGACCCAGTACTTC.

This clonotype was observed a single time. This sequence joins TRBV11-2 and TRBJ2-5; 8 bases match TRBD2. Matching the DNA end better, TRBJ2-7 makes the J call doubtful. The V gene's germline CDR1 is SGHAT and CDR2 FQNNGV. The CDR3 loop spans 18 amino acids. CDR3 sequence: CASSLGSGWSGRTGEQYF. The CDR3 bases are TGTGCCAGCAGCTTAGGCTCGGGTTGGAGCGGGAGAACAGGCGAGCAGTACTTC.

Comment on this clonotype: This may be a read error: a much more frequent sequence differs by one nucleotide. This chain's CDR3 is CASRGQNPTGERFF. The CDR3 DNA sequence: TGTGCCAGCAGGGGACAGAATCCCACCGGGGAGCGGTTTTTT. V usage is TRBV6-1 and J usage is TRBJ2-2, with 7 bases fitting TRBD1. The CDR3 has 14 residues. Germline CDR1 and CDR2: MNHNS and SASEGT.

The chain carries TRBV6-1 and TRBJ1-1, with 7 bases that match TRBD1. This CDR3 has 14 residues. The V gene end was trimmed by 1 base and the J gene end by 5 bases; junction bases not matched to a gene: 4. Germline V gives CDR1 MNHNS, CDR2 SASEGT. The CDR3, as DNA: TGTGCCAGCAGTGAAGGAGGCAGGGGGACTGAAGCTTTCTTT. This translates into CASSEGGRGTEAFF.

CDR3 loop: CASSKREGQETQYF. CDR3 sequence (DNA): TGTGCCAGCAGCAAGCGGGAGGGCCAAGAGACCCAGTACTTC. The chain is built from TRBV6-1 and TRBJ2-5, with 10 bases identical to TRBD2. Trimming cost V 6 bases and J 1 base; bases outside gene matches: 2. The CDR3 length is 14 residues. Germline V gene data show CDR1 as MNHNS and CDR2 as SASEGT.

This clonotype was seen only once. The chain is built from TRBV6-1 and TRBJ2-5; D possibly matches TRBD1 or TRBD2 (6 bases each). V shed 1 base and J shed 2 bases, with 8 bases lying between them. The CDR3 has 14 amino acids. Germline loops: CDR1 MNHNS, CDR2 SASEGT. The CDR3 sequence is CASSEGGAQETQYF. CDR3 in DNA: TGTGCCAGCAGTGAAGGGGGGGCTCAAGAGACCCAGTACTTC.

This clonotype is deemed medium-sized (0.01 to 0.1%). This chain links TRBV3-1 with TRBJ2-1, with no clear D. V was trimmed by 0 bases and J by 4 bases, leaving 19 bases between them. The CDR3 contains 18 residues. The V gene's germline CDR1 is LGHDT and CDR2 YNNKEL (reference sequence). The DNA of the CDR3 is TGTGCCAGCAGCCAAGATGGGCCTACTCTTTCCGGGTACAATGAGCAGTTCTTC. Its protein is CASSQDGPTLSGYNEQFF.

About this clonotype: A read error may be the cause here, since a much bigger clone is one base away. The rearrangement uses TRBV6-1 and TRBJ1-2; D remains ambiguous. The length of the CDR3 is 12 residues. The germline CDR1 and CDR2 sequences are MNHNS and SASEGT. CDR3 loop: CVSTRANYGYTF. In nucleotides, the CDR3 is TGTGTCAGCACCCGGGCCAACTATGGCTACACCTTC.

The genes are TRBV6-1 and TRBJ2-2; D gene ambiguous. The CDR3 loop spans 14 amino acids. Germline V lookup: CDR1 MNHNS, CDR2 SASEGT. V gave up 7 bases and J gave up 0 bases, with 9 bases separating them. Written as DNA, the CDR3 is TGTGCCAGCAAGGAAGGGACGAACACCGGGGAGCTGTTTTTT. Its translation is CASKEGTNTGELFF.

V gene TRBV6-5 combines with J gene TRBJ1-5; D is uncertain. Germline V gene sequence: CDR1 MNHEY, CDR2 SVGAGI. The CDR3 spans 14 residues. Between the trimmed V and J ends, which lost 2 bases and 0 bases, there was a span of 5 bases. The CDR3 DNA reads as TGTGCCAGCAGTTACGGGGATAGCAATCAGCCCCAGCATTTT. It translates to CASSYGDSNQPQHF.

The CDR3 sequence: CASSLSGTSGSNEQFF. The CDR3 DNA is TGTGCCAGCAGCTTATCCGGGACTAGCGGGAGCAATGAGCAGTTCTTC. The chain recombines TRBV11-2 with TRBJ2-1; 14 bases match TRBD2. J was trimmed by 6 bases and V by 2 bases; bases with no gene match: 3. CDR3 length equals 16 residues. CDR1 and CDR2 (germline): SGHAT, FQNNGV.

V and J are TRBV6-5 and TRBJ2-1, with D tentatively TRBD2 (6 bases). Germline-derived CDR1 and CDR2 are MNHEY and SVGAGI. The CDR3 length is 15 residues. V was clipped by 4 bases and J by 4 bases, with 14 bases between them. In DNA form, the CDR3 reads TGTGCCAGCAGTTTCCGGAGCGGGTTATACAATGAGCAGTTCTTC. Protein sequence: CASSFRSGLYNEQFF.

As regards this clonotype: At one of its ends the junction is not consistent with the germline gene, which may arise from a read error. The chain has TRBV7-7 and TRBJ2-3; no reliable D call. Looked up from germline, CDR1 is SSHAT and CDR2 is FNYEAQ (reference sequence). The CDR3 is 13 residues long. CDR3 residues: CASSLIRTDTQYF. The DNA for the CDR3 is TGTGCTAGCAGCTTGATACGCACAGATACGCAGTATTTT.

On this clonotype itself: Given a much more abundant clone one base away, this may be a read error. The chain is built from TRBV6-1 and TRBJ2-1; 7 nucleotides align to TRBD2. The assigned J gene may be wrong: the sequence end matches TRBJ2-7 better. This CDR3 is built from 14 residues. The germline V gene encodes CDR1 MNHNS and CDR2 SASEGT. CDR3 sequence: CASSRLATYNEQYF. The CDR3 DNA is TGTGCCAGCAGCCGACTAGCCACCTACAATGAGCAGTACTTC.

The chain employs TRBV6-1 and TRBJ2-1; D gene ambiguous. V lost 7 bases and J 0 bases, leaving 16 bases between the germline ends. Per the germline V gene, CDR1 is MNHNS and CDR2 is SASEGT. This CDR3 spans 16 amino acids. The CDR3 loop reads CASKATAERSYNEQFF. The CDR3 region has the DNA TGTGCCAGCAAGGCTACGGCAGAACGCTCCTACAATGAGCAGTTCTTC.

The gene calls are TRBV6-1 and TRBJ2-1; 14 nucleotides align to TRBD2. The J call may be incorrect, as the DNA end agrees better with TRBJ2-7. The CDR3 is 16 amino acids. The germline CDR1 and CDR2 sequences are MNHNS and SASEGT. The CDR3 DNA sequence: TGTGCCAGCAGTGGACTAGCGGGAGGGAGCCCCTACGAGCAGTACTTC. The encoded protein is CASSGLAGGSPYEQYF.

The V and J genes are TRBV12-3 or TRBV12-4 and TRBJ2-7, with 8 bases matching TRBD2. There are 13 residues in the CDR3. V shed 7 bases and J 3 bases; nucleotides not matched to a gene: 5. CDR3 nucleotides: TGTGCCAGCAATAGGACTAGCTTCTACGAGCAGTACTTC. Translated, it gives CASNRTSFYEQYF.

In DNA form, the CDR3 reads TGTGCCAGCAAAGACAGGCACTCTGGAAACACCATATATTTT. Translation: CASKDRHSGNTIYF. The rearrangement joins TRBV6-1 to TRBJ1-3, with a weak D call TRBD1 (6 bases). CDR1 is MNHNS, CDR2 SASEGT, per germline. This CDR3 is 14 amino acids long. Trimming took 7 bases from V and 0 from J, leaving 10 bases between them.

This chain uses TRBV6-5 with TRBJ2-3; 12 nucleotides line up with TRBD2. The CDR3 covers 15 residues. V lost 5 bases to trimming and J lost 6 bases; unmatched junction nucleotides: 6. Germline assignment: CDR1 MNHEY and CDR2 SVGAGI. The DNA for the CDR3 is TGTGCCAGCAGTCTACGACTAGCGGGAGAGGATACGCAGTATTTT. Amino acids: CASSLRLAGEDTQYF.

The rearrangement links TRBV6-1 to TRBJ2-1; 7 bases line up with TRBD2. This CDR3 comprises 16 residues. V dropped 6 bases and J dropped 3; count of bases not matched to a gene: 11. CDR1 is MNHNS and CDR2 is SASEGT in the germline V gene. CDR3 region: CASRSGTTQSYNEQFF. The CDR3 nucleotides read TGTGCCAGCAGGTCAGGGACTACACAGAGCTACAATGAGCAGTTCTTC.

This clonotype was seen a few times. V gene TRBV6-5 combines with J gene TRBJ2-3; perhaps TRBD2 as D (5 bases). The CDR3 is made up of 15 amino acids. In germline, CDR1 is MNHEY, CDR2 SVGAGI. V dropped 3 bases and J dropped 0 bases, with 10 bases sitting between them. In DNA, the CDR3 is TGTGCCAGCAGTTATGGACTCTTTAGCACAGATACGCAGTATTTT. It is translated as CASSYGLFSTDTQYF.

Within the sample, this clonotype is medium-sized. The gene calls are TRBV6-1 and TRBJ2-1; 12 bases map to TRBD2. With V trimmed by 7 bases and J by 12 bases, 10 bases remained unmatched. Germline V lookup: CDR1 MNHNS, CDR2 SASEGT. The CDR3 sequence is 14 residues long. CDR3 residues: CASTSTSGSVRQFF. The CDR3 DNA reads TGTGCCAGCACGTCGACTAGCGGGAGTGTTCGGCAGTTCTTC.

The chain couples TRBV7-2 to TRBJ2-3; D is unclear. This CDR3 is built from 14 residues. V lost 5 bases and J lost 0, with 9 bases in between. Germline V gene sequence: CDR1 SGHTA, CDR2 FQGNSA. The CDR3 bases are TGTGCCAGCAGCCTAACCAGTAGCACAGATACGCAGTATTTT. It translates to CASSLTSSTDTQYF.

The J gene is TRBJ2-1, the V gene TRBV6-1, with D maybe TRBD2 (5 bases). The tail of the sequence fits TRBJ2-5 better, so the J call may be wrong. Germline V gene sequence: CDR1 MNHNS, CDR2 SASEGT. The CDR3 sequence is 13 residues long. The CDR3: CATSTVSGGTQYF. As DNA, the CDR3 is TGTGCCACCTCTACCGTCTCCGGAGGGACCCAGTACTTC.

The chain employs TRBV6-5 and TRBJ2-3; no clear D. The V end was cut by 6 bases, the J end by 2 bases, with 3 bases between. Germline values: CDR1 MNHEY, CDR2 SVGAGI. The CDR3 is made up of 11 amino acids. The chain's CDR3 is CASRYTDTQYF. Written as DNA, the CDR3 is TGTGCCAGCAGGTACACAGATACGCAGTATTTT.

This chain uses TRBV6-1 with TRBJ2-2, with a weak D call TRBD1 (6 bases). This CDR3 is built from 14 residues. V gave up 6 bases and J gave up 4 bases, with 12 bases separating them. Germline V gene sequence: CDR1 MNHNS, CDR2 SASEGT. CDR3 region: CASRSTRGTGELFF. The CDR3 nucleotides are TGTGCCAGCAGGTCGACCAGGGGCACCGGGGAGCTGTTTTTT.

The chain is built from TRBV12-3 or TRBV12-4 and TRBJ2-1, with D perhaps matching TRBD2 (5 bases). This CDR3 spans 15 amino acids. The V and J ends lost 8 bases and 5 bases respectively, with 19 bases between them. CDR3 protein: CASVLAGGLNNEQFF. In DNA, the CDR3 is TGTGCCAGCGTCCTAGCTGGTGGTTTAAACAATGAGCAGTTCTTC.

V and J are TRBV6-5 and TRBJ2-5; possible D gene TRBD1, 5 bases. The DNA matches TRBJ2-7 better at its end, which makes the J call doubtful. Germline V gene sequence: CDR1 MNHEY, CDR2 SVGAGI. The CDR3 length is 15 residues. The CDR3 sequence is CASRHPAGLPYEQYF. The CDR3 nucleotides read TGTGCCAGCCGTCACCCGGCAGGGCTTCCCTACGAGCAGTACTTC.

This clonotype appeared a few times. The chain combines TRBV7-6 with TRBJ2-1; 8 nucleotides align to TRBD2. Looked up from germline, CDR1 is SGHVS and CDR2 is FNYEAQ. The CDR3 covers 16 residues. With V trimmed by 1 base and J by 4 bases, 6 bases remained unmatched. The CDR3 DNA follows: TGTGCCAGCAGCTTAGGATTTAGCGGGGCATACAATGAGCAGTTCTTC. It is translated as CASSLGFSGAYNEQFF.

This chain joins TRBV7-8 and TRBJ1-3; TRBD1 aligns across 9 bases. Germline CDR1 reads SGHVS; CDR2 reads FQNEAQ. With V trimmed by 5 bases and J by 3 bases, 5 bases remained unmatched. The CDR3 sequence is 15 residues long. Here the CDR3 reads CASSKDRGGGNTIYF. CDR3 nucleotides: TGTGCCAGCAGCAAGGACAGGGGTGGTGGAAACACCATATATTTT.